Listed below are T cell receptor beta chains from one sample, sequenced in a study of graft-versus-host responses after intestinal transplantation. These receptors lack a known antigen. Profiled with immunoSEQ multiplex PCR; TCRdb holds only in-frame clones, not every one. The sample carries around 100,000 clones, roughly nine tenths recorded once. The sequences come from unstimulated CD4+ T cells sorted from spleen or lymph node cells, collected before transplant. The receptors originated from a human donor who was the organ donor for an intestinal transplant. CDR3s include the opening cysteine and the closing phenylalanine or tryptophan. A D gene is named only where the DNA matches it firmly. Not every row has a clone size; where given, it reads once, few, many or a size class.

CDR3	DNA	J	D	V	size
CASSFTGANVLTF	TGTGCCAGCAGCTTCACTGGGGCCAACGTCCTGACTTTC	TRBJ2-6	.	TRBV5-4	.
CASSLNPGHGLEKLFF	TGTGCCAGCAGCTTGAACCCGGGACACGGGTTGGAAAAACTGTTTTTT	TRBJ1-4	.	TRBV7-8	.
CASSTFGVDKLFF	TGTGCCAGCAGCACCTTTGGGGTGGATAAACTGTTTTTT	TRBJ1-4	.	TRBV5-6	.
CASSLQGYMNTEAFF	TGCGCCAGCAGCTTACAGGGATACATGAACACTGAAGCTTTCTTT	TRBJ1-1	.	TRBV5-1	few
CASRPPGTGEKLFF	TGTGCCAGCAGACCCCCGGGAACTGGGGAAAAACTGTTTTTT	TRBJ1-4	.	TRBV6-5	.
CASSQDGTGSAVLSGNTIYF	TGCGCCAGCAGCCAAGACGGGACAGGGTCCGCGGTCCTCTCTGGAAACACCATATATTTT	TRBJ1-3	TRBD1	TRBV4-1	.
CAWKRMTNEKLFF	TGTGCCTGGAAGAGGATGACTAATGAAAAACTGTTTTTT	TRBJ1-4	.	TRBV30	.
CASGDRGTSGNTIYF	TGTGCCAGCGGAGACAGGGGAACCTCTGGAAACACCATATATTTT	TRBJ1-3	TRBD1	TRBV28	once
CASSEGTGFGQPQHF	TGTGCCAGCAGTGAAGGGACAGGGTTCGGTCAGCCCCAGCATTTT	TRBJ1-5	TRBD1	TRBV2	.
CASRARGVTNTGELFF	TGTGCCAGCAGAGCGCGGGGGGTAACGAACACCGGGGAGCTGTTTTTT	TRBJ2-2	TRBD2	TRBV5-6	.
CAWRRRNSGNTIYF	TGTGCCTGGAGACGGCGGAACTCTGGAAACACCATATATTTT	TRBJ1-3	.	TRBV30	.
CASSQEQIANYGYTF	TGCGCCAGCAGCCAGGAACAAATAGCTAACTATGGCTACACCTTC	TRBJ1-2	.	TRBV4-1	.
CASSRYTGEETEAFF	TGTGCCAGCTCACGCTACACAGGGGAGGAAACTGAAGCTTTCTTT	TRBJ1-1	TRBD1	TRBV18	.
CASSLRDPRETQYF	TGCGCCAGCAGCTTGAGGGACCCCAGGGAGACCCAGTACTTC	TRBJ2-5	.	TRBV5-1	.
CAISNGDGYNSPLHF	TGTGCCATCAGTAACGGGGACGGCTATAATTCACCCCTCCACTTT	TRBJ1-6	.	TRBV10-3	.
CAWSPRGWGEQYF	TGTGCCTGGAGTCCCAGGGGTTGGGGCGAGCAGTACTTC	TRBJ2-7	.	TRBV30	.
CASSLLSSGSEAFF	TGTGCCAGCAGTCTCCTGTCGAGCGGATCTGAAGCTTTCTTT	TRBJ1-1	.	TRBV27	.
CATSRGPGGYTF	TGTGCCACCAGCAGAGGACCGGGCGGCTACACCTTC	TRBJ1-2	.	TRBV15	.
CASSLNPTSAFNEQFF	TGTGCCAGCAGCTTAAATCCGACTAGCGCCTTCAATGAGCAGTTCTTC	TRBJ2-1	TRBD2	TRBV7-3	.
CASSVEWASQETQYF	TGTGCCAGCAGCGTAGAATGGGCGAGTCAAGAGACCCAGTACTTC	TRBJ2-5	.	TRBV9	.
CASSPGGVGYTF	TGTGCCAGCAGCCCGGGAGGGGTCGGCTACACCTTC	TRBJ1-2	.	TRBV9	.
CASSKVGGGEQFF	TGTGCCAGCAGCAAAGTGGGAGGCGGGGAGCAGTTCTTC	TRBJ2-1	.	TRBV21-1	.
CASSFRGGLETQYF	TGTGCCAGCAGCTTTCGAGGTGGGTTAGAGACCCAGTACTTC	TRBJ2-5	.	TRBV5-6	.
CASYREGGTDTQYF	TGTGCCAGTTACAGGGAAGGAGGCACAGATACGCAGTATTTT	TRBJ2-3	.	TRBV6-1	.
CASSLVGQGGRDYGYTF	TGCGCCAGCAGCTTAGTAGGACAGGGTGGTCGGGACTATGGCTACACCTTC	TRBJ1-2	TRBD1	TRBV5-1	once
CASSESPGGFYGYTF	TGTGCCAGCAGTGAAAGTCCAGGGGGCTTCTATGGCTACACCTTC	TRBJ1-2	TRBD1	TRBV6-1	.
CASSEAPGTKTQYF	TGTGCCAGCAGTGAAGCGCCAGGGACAAAGACCCAGTACTTC	TRBJ2-5	.	TRBV2	.
CASSMVERGVPQNIYEQYF	TGTGCCAGCAGTATGGTCGAGCGGGGGGTGCCCCAAAACATTTACGAGCAGTACTTC	TRBJ2-7	TRBD2	TRBV27	.
CASSQEWGGPQETQYF	TGTGCCAGCAGCCAAGAGTGGGGGGGACCCCAAGAGACCCAGTACTTC	TRBJ2-5	TRBD2	TRBV4-2	once
CASSSGSAPGSPLHF	TGCGCCAGCAGCTCGGGGTCGGCCCCTGGATCACCCCTCCACTTT	TRBJ1-6	.	TRBV5-1	.
CASSRAGGFTDTQYF	TGTGCCAGCTCGAGAGCGGGGGGATTCACAGATACGCAGTATTTT	TRBJ2-3	TRBD2	TRBV11-2	.
CASSFLDLRNEQFF	TGTGCCAGCAGTTTCCTGGACCTTAGGAATGAGCAGTTCTTC	TRBJ2-1	.	TRBV6-5	.
CASSLSGGQQETQYF	TGTGCCAGCAGCTTGTCCGGGGGGCAGCAAGAGACCCAGTACTTC	TRBJ2-5	.	TRBV5-4	.
CASSFGQHKQDTIYF	TGTGCCAGCAGCTTCGGACAGCACAAGCAGGACACCATATATTTT	TRBJ1-3	.	TRBV7-9	.
CASNGLAGLSGANVLTF	TGTGCCAGCAATGGACTAGCGGGCCTCTCTGGGGCCAACGTCCTGACTTTC	TRBJ2-6	TRBD2	TRBV16	.
CASSNYEQYF	TGTGCCAGCAGTAACTACGAGCAGTACTTC	TRBJ2-7	.	TRBV6-6	few
CASSEKDSERYGYTF	TGTGCCAGCAGTGAAAAGGACTCGGAGCGCTATGGCTACACCTTC	TRBJ1-2	.	TRBV6-1	.
CASTLWANTGELFF	TGTGCCAGCACCCTATGGGCGAACACCGGGGAGCTGTTTTTT	TRBJ2-2	.	TRBV6-5	.
CAWSRRGGTLLLQMNTEAFF	TGTGCCTGGAGCCGTAGGGGAGGGACGTTACTCCTTCAGATGAACACTGAAGCTTTCTTT	TRBJ1-1	.	TRBV30	.
CASSARGGTDTQYF	TGTGCCAGCAGCGCTCGGGGGGGCACAGATACGCAGTATTTT	TRBJ2-3	TRBD2	TRBV7-7	.
CASGEQGTEAFF	TGCGCCAGCGGGGAACAGGGCACTGAAGCTTTCTTT	TRBJ1-1	.	TRBV10-2	.
CASSTWGSVVQPQHF	TGTGCCAGCAGCACCTGGGGGAGCGTCGTTCAGCCCCAGCATTTT	TRBJ1-5	.	TRBV6-5	.
CASRRGSSEAFF	TGTGCCAGCCGCCGGGGATCCTCTGAAGCTTTCTTT	TRBJ1-1	.	TRBV4-2	.
CAWNTGARGNTIYF	TGTGCCTGGAATACGGGGGCGCGGGGAAACACCATATATTTT	TRBJ1-3	.	TRBV30	once
CASSGTGAASPLHF	TGTGCCAGCAGCGGGACAGGGGCGGCTTCACCCCTCCACTTT	TRBJ1-6	TRBD1	TRBV6-1	.
CASSLDGGMGTQYF	TGTGCCAGCAGCTTAGACGGGGGAATGGGGACCCAGTACTTC	TRBJ2-5	.	TRBV7-2	.
CASRRQPPAPRETYEQYF	TGTGCCAGCAGGAGACAGCCACCTGCCCCCCGTGAGACCTACGAGCAGTACTTC	TRBJ2-7	.	TRBV2	.
CASSEGGVNEQYF	TGTGCCAGCAGCGAGGGGGGGGTTAACGAGCAGTACTTC	TRBJ2-7	.	TRBV9	.
CASSTNGQGYNEQFF	TGTGCCAGTTCTACAAACGGACAGGGCTACAATGAGCAGTTCTTC	TRBJ2-1	TRBD1	TRBV2	once
CASSHLRAGGGQETQYF	TGTGCCAGCAGTCACCTACGGGCAGGGGGGGGCCAAGAGACCCAGTACTTC	TRBJ2-5	.	TRBV28	.
CASVRDSGTSTDTQYF	TGTGCCAGCGTTCGGGACAGTGGCACTAGCACAGATACGCAGTATTTT	TRBJ2-3	TRBD1	TRBV4-2	.